The sequence of this T cell receptor beta chain was determined in a study of T cell repertoires in cytomegalovirus infection. Across the study: Signatures in public TCR beta sequences pointed to both CMV infection and matching HLA type. Points from the study as a whole: Individuals carrying CMV plus the relevant HLA were identified by cumulative frequency of public TCR beta families. The response measured ex vivo was dominated by TCR beta clonotypes (HLA-C-restricted and CMV-specific).

TCRdb re-analysed the reads in MiXCR, keeping a single row per CDR3 protein. This sample has 160,000 or so distinct CDR3 sequences; 15% to 20% occur once, and the top ten carry around a sixth. This clonotype was observed many times. What it recognizes is unknown. V gave up 5 bases and J gave up 4 bases; unmatched junction bases: 21. The germline gives CDR1 SGHVS, CDR2 FQNEAQ. This CDR3 spans 19 amino acids. The chain carries TRBV7-8 and TRBJ2-3; 7 bases agree with TRBD2. Sequencing used CD8+ T cells from PBMCs. The receptor comes from a human donor in good health (CMV status not recorded). Some clones in this sample may be carry-over from other donors' samples. The CDR3 region has the DNA TGTGCCAGCAGCCCCTGGGCTAGCCCGGGAGGAAATGGGGCAGATACGCAGTATTTT. This codes for CASSPWASPGGNGADTQYF.